This T cell receptor beta chain derives from a study of blood T cell repertoires in COVID-19 (dated by TCRdb to about 2020). As for the study more broadly: Samples covering the acute and convalescent phases of COVID-19 were provided by collaborators in the United States, Italy and Spain. Where available, HLA class I and class II types were obtained from metadata supplied by the sample provider rather than from assay-based typing. Deeply sampled blood TCRbeta repertoires from subjects exposed to, actively infected with, or recovered from COVID-19 were included in the dataset. The sample metadata nearly always contained a de-identified subject ID, COVID-19 status, age in years and sex. The material from the prospective study consisted of cDNA or gDNA derived from T cells, B-cell-depleted T cells, or PBMCs. Samples came from the ongoing ImmuneRACE study (first 160 participants) plus 1,254 subjects from 6 global collaborators. The repertoires were made available in a free public database intended to serve as a resource for research on the immune response to SARS-CoV-2.

Regarding this clone: Its target antigen remains unknown. No base quality values were provided; no much bigger clone lies one nucleotide off.

Whole blood was collected in K2EDTA tubes by collaborating institutions according to the institutions' own protocols. For TCRbeta analysis, collaborator samples were shipped as frozen whole blood, as isolated PBMCs, or as DNA extracted from either sample type. Results and caveats for the whole study, not just this receptor: Clinical and demographic metadata were provided uncurated, with the amount varying by source and participant.

TCRbeta CDR3 regions were amplified from genomic DNA by means of the immunoSEQ Assay, a bias-controlled multiplex PCR. In the original analysis: The number of nucleated cells in each sample was estimated by amplification of reference gene primers within the assay. Sequence reads were collapsed and filtered to measure the absolute abundance of every unique TCRbeta CDR3 rearrangement. Productive Simpson clonality was computed per sample as the square root of Simpson's diversity index over productive rearrangements. The clones in this table, taken by TCRdb from immuneACCESS, are in-frame only. Not every clone is retained; where verified, under half of the shortfall comes from an unresolved V gene, and the cause of the rest is unknown. Clone size and the V and J calls come from that table; the DNA yielded D and trimming. For this sample the table gives 250,000 to 300,000 clones, of which roughly nine tenths were detected only once. The top ten clonotypes cover 2% to 2.5% of the sample.

The CDR3 spans 15 residues, from the cysteine through the phenylalanine. CDR3 DNA is the only sequence kept; it has 45 bases, read in frame from the first base. The germline V gene gives CDR1 as SGHRS and CDR2 as YFSETQ. Between the V and J ends, shortened by 0 bases and 1 base respectively, the junction contains 7 bases. Recombination connected TRBV5-1 to TRBJ2-2; perhaps TRBD1 is the D gene, with 6 bases matching. Sample: peripheral blood. The source is a man between 50 and 59 years old with acute or convalescent COVID-19. The DNA sequence reads TGCGCCAGCAGCTTGGCCAGGGGGAACACCGGGGAGCTGTTTTTT. Its protein reads: CASSLARGNTGELFF.